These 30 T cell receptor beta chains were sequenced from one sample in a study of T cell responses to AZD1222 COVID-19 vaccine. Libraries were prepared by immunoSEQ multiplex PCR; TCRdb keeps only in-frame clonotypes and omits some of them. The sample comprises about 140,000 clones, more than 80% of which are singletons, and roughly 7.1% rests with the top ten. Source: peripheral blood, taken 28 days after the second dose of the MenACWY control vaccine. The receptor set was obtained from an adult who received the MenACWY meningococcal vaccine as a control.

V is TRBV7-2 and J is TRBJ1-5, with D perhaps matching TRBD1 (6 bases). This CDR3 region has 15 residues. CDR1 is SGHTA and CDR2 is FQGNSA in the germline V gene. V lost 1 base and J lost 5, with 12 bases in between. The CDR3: CASSLGQGLHQPQHF. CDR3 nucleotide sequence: TGTGCCAGCAGCTTAGGGCAGGGGCTTCATCAGCCCCAGCATTTT.

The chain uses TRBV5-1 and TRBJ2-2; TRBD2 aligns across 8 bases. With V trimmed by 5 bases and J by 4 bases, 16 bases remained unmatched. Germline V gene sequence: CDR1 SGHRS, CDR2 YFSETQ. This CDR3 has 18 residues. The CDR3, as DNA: TGCGCCAGCAGTAATCGCCAGGTCCGGGAGGGGTCCACCGGGGAGCTGTTTTTT. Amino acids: CASSNRQVREGSTGELFF.

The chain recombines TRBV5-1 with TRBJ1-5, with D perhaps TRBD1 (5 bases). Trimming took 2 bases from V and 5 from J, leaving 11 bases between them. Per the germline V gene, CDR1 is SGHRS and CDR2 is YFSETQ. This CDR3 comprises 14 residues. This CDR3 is CASSLGGDDQPQHF. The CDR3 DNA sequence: TGCGCCAGCAGCTTAGGAGGGGATGATCAGCCCCAGCATTTT. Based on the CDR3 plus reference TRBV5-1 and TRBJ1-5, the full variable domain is KAGVTQTPRYLIKTRGQQVTLSCSPISGHRSVSWYQQTPGQGLQFLFEYFSETQRNKGNFPGRFSGRQFSNSRSEMNVSTLELGDSALYLCASSLGGDDQPQHFGDGTRLSIL.

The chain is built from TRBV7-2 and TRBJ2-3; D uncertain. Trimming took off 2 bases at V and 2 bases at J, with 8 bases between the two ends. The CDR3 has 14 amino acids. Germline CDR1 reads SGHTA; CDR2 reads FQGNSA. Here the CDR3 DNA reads TGTGCCAGCAGCTTAATGGCGGACACAGATACGCAGTATTTT. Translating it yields CASSLMADTDTQYF.

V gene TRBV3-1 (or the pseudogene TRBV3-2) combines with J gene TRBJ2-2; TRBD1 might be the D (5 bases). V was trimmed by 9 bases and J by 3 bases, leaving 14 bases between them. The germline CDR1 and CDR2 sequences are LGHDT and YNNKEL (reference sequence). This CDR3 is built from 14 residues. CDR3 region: CASTQGSDTGELFF. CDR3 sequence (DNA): TGTGCCAGTACCCAGGGAAGCGACACCGGGGAGCTGTTTTTT.

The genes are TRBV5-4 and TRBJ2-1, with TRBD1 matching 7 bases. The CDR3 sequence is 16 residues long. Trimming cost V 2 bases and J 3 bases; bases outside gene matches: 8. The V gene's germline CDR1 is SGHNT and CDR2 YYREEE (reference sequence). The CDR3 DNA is TGTGCCAGCAGCTTTTCTAGGGGGCAAGGCTACAATGAGCAGTTCTTC. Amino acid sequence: CASSFSRGQGYNEQFF.

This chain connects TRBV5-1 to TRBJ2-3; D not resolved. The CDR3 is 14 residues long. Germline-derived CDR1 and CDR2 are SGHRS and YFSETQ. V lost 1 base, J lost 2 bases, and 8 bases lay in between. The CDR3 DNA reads TGCGCCAGCAGCTTGCTCGGCTCCACAGATACGCAGTATTTT. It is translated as CASSLLGSTDTQYF.

CDR3 nucleotides: TGTGCCAGCAGTTCCCCCCAGGGCAGAGCTGGGGCCAACGTCCTGACTTTC. This gives the protein CASSSPQGRAGANVLTF. The rearrangement links TRBV28 to TRBJ2-6, with D possibly being TRBD1 (5 bases). Germline values: CDR1 MDHEN, CDR2 SYDVKM. V lost 4 bases to trimming and J lost 2 bases, with 15 bases between them. The CDR3 has 17 amino acids.

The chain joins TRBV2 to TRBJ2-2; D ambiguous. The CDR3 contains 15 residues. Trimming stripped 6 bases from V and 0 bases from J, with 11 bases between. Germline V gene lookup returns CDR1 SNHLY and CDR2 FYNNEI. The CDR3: CASRDGSANTGELFF. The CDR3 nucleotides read TGTGCCAGCAGAGACGGCTCCGCGAACACCGGGGAGCTGTTTTTT.

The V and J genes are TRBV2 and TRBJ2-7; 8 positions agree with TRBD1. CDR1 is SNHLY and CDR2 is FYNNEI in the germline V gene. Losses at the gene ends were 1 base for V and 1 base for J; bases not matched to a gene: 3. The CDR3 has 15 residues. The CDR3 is CASSEGQGWSYEQYF. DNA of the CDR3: TGTGCCAGCAGTGAAGGACAGGGGTGGTCCTACGAGCAGTACTTC.

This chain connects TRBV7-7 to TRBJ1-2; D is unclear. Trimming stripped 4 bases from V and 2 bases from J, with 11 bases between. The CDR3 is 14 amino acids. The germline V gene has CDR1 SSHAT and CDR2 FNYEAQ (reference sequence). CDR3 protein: CASSYVIGNYGYTF. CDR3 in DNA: TGTGCCAGCAGCTACGTAATCGGAAACTATGGCTACACCTTC. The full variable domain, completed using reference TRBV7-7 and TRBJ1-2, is GAGVSQSPRYKVTKRGQDVTLRCDPISSHATLYWYQQALGQGPEFLTYFNYEAQPDKSGLPSDRFSAERPEGSISTLTIQRTEQRDSAMYRCASSYVIGNYGYTFGSGTRLTVV.

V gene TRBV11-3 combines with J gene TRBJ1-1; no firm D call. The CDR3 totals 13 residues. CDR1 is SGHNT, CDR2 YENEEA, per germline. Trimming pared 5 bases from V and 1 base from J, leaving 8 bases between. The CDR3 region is CASSHPGNTEAFF. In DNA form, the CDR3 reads TGTGCCAGCAGCCATCCCGGGAACACTGAAGCTTTCTTT.

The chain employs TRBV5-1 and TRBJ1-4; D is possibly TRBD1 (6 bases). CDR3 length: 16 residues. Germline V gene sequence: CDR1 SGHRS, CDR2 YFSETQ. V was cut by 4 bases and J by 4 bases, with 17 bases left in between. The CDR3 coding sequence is TGCGCCAGCAGCCGGAAGGGGGGTGAAGGTAATGAAAAACTGTTTTTT. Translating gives CASSRKGGEGNEKLFF.

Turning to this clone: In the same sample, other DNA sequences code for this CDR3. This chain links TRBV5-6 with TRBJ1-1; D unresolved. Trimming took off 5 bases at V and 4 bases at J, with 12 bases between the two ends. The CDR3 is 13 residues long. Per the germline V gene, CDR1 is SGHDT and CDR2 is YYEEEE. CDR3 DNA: TGTGCCAGCAGTTTTGAGGTTAGCACTGAAGCTTTCTTT. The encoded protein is CASSFEVSTEAFF.

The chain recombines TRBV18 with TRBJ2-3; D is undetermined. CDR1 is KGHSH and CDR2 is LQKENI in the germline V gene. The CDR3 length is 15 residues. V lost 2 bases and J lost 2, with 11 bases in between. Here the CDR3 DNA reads TGTGCCAGCTCACCAAGTCGGCAGAACACAGATACGCAGTATTTT. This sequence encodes CASSPSRQNTDTQYF.

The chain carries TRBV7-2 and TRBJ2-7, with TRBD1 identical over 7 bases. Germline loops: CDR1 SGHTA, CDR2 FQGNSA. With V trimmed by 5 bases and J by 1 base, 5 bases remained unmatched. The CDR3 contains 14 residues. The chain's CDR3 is CASSVSGQSYEQYF. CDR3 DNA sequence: TGTGCCAGCAGCGTGTCGGGACAGTCCTACGAGCAGTACTTC.

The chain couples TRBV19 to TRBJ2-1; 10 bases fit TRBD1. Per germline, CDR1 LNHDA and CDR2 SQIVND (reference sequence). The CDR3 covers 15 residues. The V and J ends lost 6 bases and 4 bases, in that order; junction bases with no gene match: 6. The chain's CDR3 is CASSDRQGAYNEQFF. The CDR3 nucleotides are TGTGCCAGTAGCGATCGACAGGGGGCATACAATGAGCAGTTCTTC.

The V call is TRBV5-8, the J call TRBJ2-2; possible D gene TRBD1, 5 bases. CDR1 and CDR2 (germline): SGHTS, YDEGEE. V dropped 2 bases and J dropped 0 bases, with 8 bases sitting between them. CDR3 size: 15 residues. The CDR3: CASSFLGANTGELFF. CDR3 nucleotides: TGTGCCAGCAGCTTTCTAGGGGCGAACACCGGGGAGCTGTTTTTT.

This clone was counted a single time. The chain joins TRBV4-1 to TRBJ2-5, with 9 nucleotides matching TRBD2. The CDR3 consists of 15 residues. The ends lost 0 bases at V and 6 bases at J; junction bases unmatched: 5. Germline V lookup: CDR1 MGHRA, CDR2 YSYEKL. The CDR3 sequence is CASSQDSGLAKTQYF. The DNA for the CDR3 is TGCGCCAGCAGCCAAGATTCGGGACTAGCAAAGACCCAGTACTTC.

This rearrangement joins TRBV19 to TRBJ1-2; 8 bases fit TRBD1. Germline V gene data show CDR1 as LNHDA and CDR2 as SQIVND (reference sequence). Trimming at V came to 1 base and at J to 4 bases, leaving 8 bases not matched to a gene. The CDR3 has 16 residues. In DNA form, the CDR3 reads TGTGCCAGTAGTATAGCGGACAGGGTTTTGGCCTATGGCTACACCTTC. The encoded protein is CASSIADRVLAYGYTF.

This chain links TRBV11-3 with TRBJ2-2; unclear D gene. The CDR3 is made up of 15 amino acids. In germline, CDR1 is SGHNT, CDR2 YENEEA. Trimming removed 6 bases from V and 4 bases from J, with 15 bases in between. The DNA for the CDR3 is TGTGCCAGCAGTCTGGACCTGGGCGGCACCGGGGAGCTGTTTTTT. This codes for CASSLDLGGTGELFF. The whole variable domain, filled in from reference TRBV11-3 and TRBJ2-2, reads EAGVVQSPRYKIIEKKQPVAFWCNPISGHNTLYWYLQNLGQGPELLIRYENEEAVDDSQLPKDRFSAERLKGVDSTLKIQPAELGDSAVYLCASSLDLGGTGELFFGEGSRLTVL.

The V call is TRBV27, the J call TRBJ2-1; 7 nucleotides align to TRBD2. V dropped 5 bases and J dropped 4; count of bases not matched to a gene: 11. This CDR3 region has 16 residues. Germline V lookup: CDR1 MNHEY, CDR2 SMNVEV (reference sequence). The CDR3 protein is CASSPQTSGGYNEQFF. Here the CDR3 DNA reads TGTGCCAGCAGTCCTCAGACATCGGGGGGATACAATGAGCAGTTCTTC.

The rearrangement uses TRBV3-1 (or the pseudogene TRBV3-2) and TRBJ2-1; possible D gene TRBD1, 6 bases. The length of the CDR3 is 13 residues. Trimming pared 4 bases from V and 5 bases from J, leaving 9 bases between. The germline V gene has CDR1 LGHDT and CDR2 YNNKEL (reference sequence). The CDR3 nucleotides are TGTGCCAGCAGCCCCGGACAGAACAATGAGCAGTTCTTC. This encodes CASSPGQNNEQFF.

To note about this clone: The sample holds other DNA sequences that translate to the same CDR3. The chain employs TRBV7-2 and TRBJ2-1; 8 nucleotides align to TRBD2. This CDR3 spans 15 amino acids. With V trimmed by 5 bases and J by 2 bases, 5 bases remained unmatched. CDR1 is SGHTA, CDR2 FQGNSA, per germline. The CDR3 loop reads CASSPTSGTYNEQFF. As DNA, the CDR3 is TGTGCCAGCAGCCCCACTAGCGGAACCTACAATGAGCAGTTCTTC.

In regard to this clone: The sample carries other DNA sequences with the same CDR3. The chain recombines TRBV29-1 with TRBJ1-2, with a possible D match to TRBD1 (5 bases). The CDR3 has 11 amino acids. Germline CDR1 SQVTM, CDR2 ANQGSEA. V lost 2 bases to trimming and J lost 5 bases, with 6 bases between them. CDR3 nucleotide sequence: TGCAGCGTTGAAACAGGTTATGGCTACACCTTC. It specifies CSVETGYGYTF.

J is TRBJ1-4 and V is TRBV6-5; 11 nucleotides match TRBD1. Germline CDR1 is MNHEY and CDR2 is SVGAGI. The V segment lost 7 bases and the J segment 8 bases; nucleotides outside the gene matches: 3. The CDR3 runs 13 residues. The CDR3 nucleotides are TGTGCCAGCAAGGACAGGGGGCAGGAAAAACTGTTTTTT. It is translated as CASKDRGQEKLFF.

The CDR3 region has the DNA TGTGCCAGCAGCTTAGATGGGGGTAGGACAGATACGCAGTATTTT. Its protein is CASSLDGGRTDTQYF. The chain carries TRBV7-8 and TRBJ2-3; D could derive from TRBD1 or TRBD2 (5 bases each). Per the germline V gene, CDR1 is SGHVS and CDR2 is FQNEAQ. The CDR3 contains 15 residues. Trimming shortened V by 1 base and J by 3 bases, and 11 bases separated the two germline ends.

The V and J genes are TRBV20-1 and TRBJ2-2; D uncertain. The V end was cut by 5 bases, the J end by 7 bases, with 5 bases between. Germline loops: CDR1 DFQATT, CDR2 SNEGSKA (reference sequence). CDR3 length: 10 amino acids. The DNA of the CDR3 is TGCAGTGCTCTCGGCGGGGAGCTGTTTTTT. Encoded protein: CSALGGELFF.

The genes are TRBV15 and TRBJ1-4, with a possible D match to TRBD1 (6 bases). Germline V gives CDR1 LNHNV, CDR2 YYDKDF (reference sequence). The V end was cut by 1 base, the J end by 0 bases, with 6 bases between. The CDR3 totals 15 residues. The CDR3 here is CATSRGQATNEKLFF. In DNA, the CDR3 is TGTGCCACCAGCAGAGGACAGGCAACTAATGAAAAACTGTTTTTT.

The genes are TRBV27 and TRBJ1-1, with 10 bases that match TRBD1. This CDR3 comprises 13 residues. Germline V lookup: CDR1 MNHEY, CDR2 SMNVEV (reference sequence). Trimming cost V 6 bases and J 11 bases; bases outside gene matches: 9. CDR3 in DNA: TGTGCCAGCAGGACCGGGACAGGGGTGAGGGCTTTCTTT. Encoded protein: CASRTGTGVRAFF.